What follows describes a single T cell receptor (beta chain). In the source study's methods: Using reference gene primer amplification, nucleated cell counts were estimated. Produced via immunoSEQ multiplex PCR; TCRdb's table is partial and in-frame only. For V, J and clone size, that table is used; D and trimming come from the DNA. The table records 150,000 to 200,000 clones, approximately 80% of them present only once. CDR3 length equals 14 residues. Trimming removed 4 bases from V and 0 bases from J, with 7 bases in between. Looked up from germline, CDR1 is SGDLS and CDR2 is YYNGEE. The sample originates from a study of blood T cell repertoires in COVID-19. Study-wide context: The origin of the acute and convalescent COVID-19 samples was the United States, Italy and Spain. In each case, the material was cDNA or gDNA derived from T cells, B-cell-depleted T cells, or PBMCs.

The chain is built from TRBV9 and TRBJ2-2; no definite D call. The receptor was isolated from a man aged 60-69 years with acute or convalescent COVID-19. Sequenced sample: peripheral blood. The CDR3 loop reads CASSPYPNTGELFF. The CDR3 coding sequence is TGTGCCAGCAGCCCCTATCCGAACACCGGGGAGCTGTTTTTT.